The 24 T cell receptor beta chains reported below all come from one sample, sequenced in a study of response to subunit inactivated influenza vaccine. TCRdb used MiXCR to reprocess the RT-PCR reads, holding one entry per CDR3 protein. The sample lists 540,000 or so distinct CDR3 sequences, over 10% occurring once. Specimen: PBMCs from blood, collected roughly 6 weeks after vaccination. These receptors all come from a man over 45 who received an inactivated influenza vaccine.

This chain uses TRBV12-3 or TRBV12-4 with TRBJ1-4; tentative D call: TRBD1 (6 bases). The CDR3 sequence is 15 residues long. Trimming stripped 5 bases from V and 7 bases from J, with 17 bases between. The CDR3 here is CASSKPGGQPEKLFF. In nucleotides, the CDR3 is TGTGCCAGCAGTAAACCCGGCGGACAGCCTGAAAAACTGTTTTTT.

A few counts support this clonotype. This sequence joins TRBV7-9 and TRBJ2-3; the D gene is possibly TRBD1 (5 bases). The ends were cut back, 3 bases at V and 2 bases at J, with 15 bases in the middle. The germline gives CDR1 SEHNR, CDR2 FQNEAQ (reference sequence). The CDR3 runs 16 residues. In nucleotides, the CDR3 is TGTGCCAGCAGCTTTTTGCAGGGCGCCGCCACAGATACGCAGTATTTT. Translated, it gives CASSFLQGAATDTQYF.

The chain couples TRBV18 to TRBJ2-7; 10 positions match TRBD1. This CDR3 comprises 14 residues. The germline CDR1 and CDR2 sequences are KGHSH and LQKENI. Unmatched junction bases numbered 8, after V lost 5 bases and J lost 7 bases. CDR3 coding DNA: TGTGCCAGCTCAGGCGGGACAGGGGCCTGGGAGCAGTACTTC. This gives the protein CASSGGTGAWEQYF.

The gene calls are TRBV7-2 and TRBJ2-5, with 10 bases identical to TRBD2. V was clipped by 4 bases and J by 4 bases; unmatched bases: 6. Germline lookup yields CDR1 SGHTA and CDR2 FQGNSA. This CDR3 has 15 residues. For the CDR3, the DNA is TGTGCCAGCAGCTATAGCGGGGGGTTGTTAGAGACCCAGTACTTC. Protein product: CASSYSGGLLETQYF.

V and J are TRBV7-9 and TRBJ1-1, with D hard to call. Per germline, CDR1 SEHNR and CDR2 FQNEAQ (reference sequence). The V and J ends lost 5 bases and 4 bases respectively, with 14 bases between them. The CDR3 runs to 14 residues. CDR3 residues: CASSPWVPGTEAFF. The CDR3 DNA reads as TGTGCCAGCAGCCCGTGGGTCCCTGGCACTGAAGCTTTCTTT.

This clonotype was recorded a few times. CDR3 loop: CASSRGQILEKLFF. In nucleotides, the CDR3 is TGTGCCAGCAGCCGAGGACAGATCCTTGAAAAACTGTTTTTT. The chain recombines TRBV7-2 with TRBJ1-4; perhaps TRBD1 as D (6 bases). In germline, CDR1 is SGHTA, CDR2 FQGNSA. Trimming took 5 bases from V and 7 from J, leaving 14 bases between them. The CDR3 loop spans 14 amino acids.

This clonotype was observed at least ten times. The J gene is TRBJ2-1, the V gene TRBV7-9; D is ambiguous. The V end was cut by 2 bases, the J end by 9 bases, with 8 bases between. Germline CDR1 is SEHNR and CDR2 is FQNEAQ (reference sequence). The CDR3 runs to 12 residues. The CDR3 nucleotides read TGTGCCAGCAGCTTAAGAACGGGTGAGCAGTTCTTC. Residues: CASSLRTGEQFF.

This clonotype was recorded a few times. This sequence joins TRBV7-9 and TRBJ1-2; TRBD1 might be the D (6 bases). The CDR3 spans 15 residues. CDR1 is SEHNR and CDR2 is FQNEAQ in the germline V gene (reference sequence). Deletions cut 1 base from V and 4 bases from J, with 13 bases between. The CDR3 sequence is CASSLGEQGRYGYTF. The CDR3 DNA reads TGTGCCAGCAGCTTAGGGGAACAGGGACGCTATGGCTACACCTTC.

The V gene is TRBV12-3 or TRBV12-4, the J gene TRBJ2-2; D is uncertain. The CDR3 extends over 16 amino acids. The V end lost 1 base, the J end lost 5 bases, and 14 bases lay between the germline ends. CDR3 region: CASSLEQPSITGELFF. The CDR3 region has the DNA TGTGCCAGCAGTTTAGAACAGCCATCGATAACCGGGGAGCTGTTTTTT.

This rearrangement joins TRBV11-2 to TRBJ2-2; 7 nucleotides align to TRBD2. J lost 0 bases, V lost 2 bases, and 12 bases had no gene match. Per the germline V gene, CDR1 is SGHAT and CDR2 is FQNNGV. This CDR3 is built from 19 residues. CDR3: CASSLSRTRWQSNTGELFF. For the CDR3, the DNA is TGTGCCAGCAGCTTATCAAGGACTAGATGGCAATCGAACACCGGGGAGCTGTTTTTT.

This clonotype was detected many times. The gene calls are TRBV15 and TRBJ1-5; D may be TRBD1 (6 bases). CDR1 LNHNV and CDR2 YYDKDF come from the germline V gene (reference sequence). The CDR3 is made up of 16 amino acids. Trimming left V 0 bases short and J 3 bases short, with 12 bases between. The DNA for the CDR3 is TGTGCCACCAGCAGAGATGAGGACAGCTTCAATCAGCCCCAGCATTTT. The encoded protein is CATSRDEDSFNQPQHF.

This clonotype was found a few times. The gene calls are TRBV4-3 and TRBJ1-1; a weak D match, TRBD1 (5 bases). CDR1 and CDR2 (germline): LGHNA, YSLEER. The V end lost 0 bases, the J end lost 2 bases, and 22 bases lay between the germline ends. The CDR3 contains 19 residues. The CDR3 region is CASSQDDGSFLGPNTEAFF. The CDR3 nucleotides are TGCGCCAGCAGCCAAGATGATGGATCTTTTCTGGGGCCTAACACTGAAGCTTTCTTT.

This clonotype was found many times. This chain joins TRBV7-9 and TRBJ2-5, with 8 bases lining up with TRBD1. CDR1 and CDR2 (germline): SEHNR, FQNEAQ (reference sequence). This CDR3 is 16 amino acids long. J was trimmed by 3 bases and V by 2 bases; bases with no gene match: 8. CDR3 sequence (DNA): TGTGCCAGCAGCTTACTCGGGACAGGACCGAAAGAGACCCAGTACTTC. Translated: CASSLLGTGPKETQYF.

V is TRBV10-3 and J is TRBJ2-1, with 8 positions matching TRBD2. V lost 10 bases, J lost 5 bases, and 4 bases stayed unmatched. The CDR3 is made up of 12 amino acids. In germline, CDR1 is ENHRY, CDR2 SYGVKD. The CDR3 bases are TGTGCCAACCGGGGGGGGGACAATGAGCAGTTCTTC. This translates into CANRGGDNEQFF.

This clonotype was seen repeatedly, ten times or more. The CDR3, as DNA: TGTGCCAGCAGCCCGTGGAAGACAGGGACCTACGAGCAGTACTTC. It translates to CASSPWKTGTYEQYF. The chain links TRBV5-6 to TRBJ2-7, with 7 positions matching TRBD1. V dropped 4 bases and J dropped 2; count of bases not matched to a gene: 9. Germline-derived CDR1 and CDR2 are SGHDT and YYEEEE. There are 15 residues in the CDR3.

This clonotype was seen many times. This CDR3 is CASNQGYEQYF. In DNA form, the CDR3 reads TGTGCCAGCAACCAGGGTTACGAGCAGTACTTC. The chain couples TRBV28 to TRBJ2-7; maybe TRBD1 (5 bases). Trimming removed 7 bases at V and 4 bases at J, with 8 bases between. Germline V gene sequence: CDR1 MDHEN, CDR2 SYDVKM. The CDR3 spans 11 residues. Supplemented by reference TRBV28 and TRBJ2-7, the full variable domain reads DVKVTQSSRYLVKRTGEKVFLECVQDMDHENMFWYRQDPGLGLRLIYFSYDVKMKEKGDIPEGYSVSREKKERFSLILESASTNQTSMYLCASNQGYEQYFGPGTRLTVT.

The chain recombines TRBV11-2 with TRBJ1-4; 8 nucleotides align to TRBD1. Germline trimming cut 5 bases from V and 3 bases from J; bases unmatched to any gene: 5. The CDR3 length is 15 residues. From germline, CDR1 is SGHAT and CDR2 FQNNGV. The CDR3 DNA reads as TGTGCCAGCAGCCTAGGGACAGGTCCTAATGAAAAACTGTTTTTT. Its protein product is CASSLGTGPNEKLFF.

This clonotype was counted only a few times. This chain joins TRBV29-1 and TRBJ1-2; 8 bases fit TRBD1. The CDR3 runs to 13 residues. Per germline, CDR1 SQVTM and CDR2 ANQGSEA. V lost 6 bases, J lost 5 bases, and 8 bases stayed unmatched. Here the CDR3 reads CSVAGDRSYGYTF. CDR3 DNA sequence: TGCAGCGTGGCGGGGGACAGGAGTTATGGCTACACCTTC.

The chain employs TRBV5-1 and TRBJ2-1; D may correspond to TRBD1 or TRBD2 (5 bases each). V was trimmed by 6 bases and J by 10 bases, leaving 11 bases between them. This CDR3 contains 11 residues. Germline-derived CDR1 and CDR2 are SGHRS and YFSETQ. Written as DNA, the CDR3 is TGCGCCAGCATAGAGGGGAGAGAGCAGTTCTTC. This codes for CASIEGREQFF.

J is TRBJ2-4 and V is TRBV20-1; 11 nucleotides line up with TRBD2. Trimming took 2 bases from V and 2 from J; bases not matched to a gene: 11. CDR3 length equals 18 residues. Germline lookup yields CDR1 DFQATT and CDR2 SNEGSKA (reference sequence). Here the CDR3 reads CSARPGLLAGASKNIQYF. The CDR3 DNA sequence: TGCAGTGCTAGACCGGGCTTACTAGCGGGGGCGTCCAAAAACATTCAGTACTTC.

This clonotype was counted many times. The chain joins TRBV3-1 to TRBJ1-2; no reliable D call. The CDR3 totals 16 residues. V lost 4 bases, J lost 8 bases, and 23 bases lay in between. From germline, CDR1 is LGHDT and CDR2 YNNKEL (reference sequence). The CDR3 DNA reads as TGTGCCAGCAGCCCCAACTTATGGACCGCCACGGTCGGCTACACCTTC. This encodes CASSPNLWTATVGYTF. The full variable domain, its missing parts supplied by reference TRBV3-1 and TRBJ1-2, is DTAVSQTPKYLVTQMGNDKSIKCEQNLGHDTMYWYKQDSKKFLKIMFSYNNKELIINETVPNRFSPKSPDKAHLNLHINSLELGDSAVYFCASSPNLWTATVGYTFGSGTRLTVV.

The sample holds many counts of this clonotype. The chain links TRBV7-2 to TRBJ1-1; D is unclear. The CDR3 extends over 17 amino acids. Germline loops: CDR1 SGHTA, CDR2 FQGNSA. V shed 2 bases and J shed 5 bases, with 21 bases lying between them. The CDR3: CASSLLNTGWAGTEAFF. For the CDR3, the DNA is TGTGCCAGCAGCTTATTAAACACGGGATGGGCGGGGACTGAAGCTTTCTTT.

The chain's CDR3 is CASINPASGGYNEQFF. DNA of the CDR3: TGTGCCAGCATCAATCCTGCTAGCGGGGGATACAATGAGCAGTTCTTC. V gene TRBV7-9 combines with J gene TRBJ2-1, with 10 positions matching TRBD2. Germline V gene lookup returns CDR1 SEHNR and CDR2 FQNEAQ (reference sequence). V shed 7 bases, J shed 4 bases, and the junction held 10 bases outside the gene matches. CDR3 length: 16 amino acids.

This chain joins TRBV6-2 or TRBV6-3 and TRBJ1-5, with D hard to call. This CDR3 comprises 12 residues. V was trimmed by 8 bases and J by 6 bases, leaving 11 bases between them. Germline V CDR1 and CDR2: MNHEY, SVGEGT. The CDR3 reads CASHTGAQPQHF. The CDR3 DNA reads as TGTGCCAGCCATACTGGCGCTCAGCCCCAGCATTTT.